The 27 T cell receptor beta chains below come from one sample, sequenced in a study of OX40 agonist ivuxolimab in advanced cancers. Sequenced by immunoSEQ multiplex PCR; TCRdb stores in-frame clones only, minus some. The sample gives roughly 72,000 clones, 65% to 85% of which show up once; 5% is in the top ten. Specimen: CD4+ or CD8+ T cells sorted from blood, collected in a trial of the OX40 agonist ivuxolimab. The receptors derive from an adult with an advanced solid tumor such as melanoma, head and neck, liver or kidney cancer.

The chain combines TRBV6-1 with TRBJ2-5; D is ambiguous. The J call is in doubt because the DNA end fits TRBJ2-7 better. The CDR3 runs 12 residues. Germline V gene sequence: CDR1 MNHNS, CDR2 SASEGT. CDR3 nucleotide sequence: TGTGCCAGCAGTTTGAGCTCCTACGAGCAGTACTTC. It specifies CASSLSSYEQYF.

The chain carries TRBV2 and TRBJ1-1; 9 positions agree with TRBD1. This CDR3 spans 15 amino acids. V shed 5 bases, J shed 3 bases, and the junction held 7 bases outside the gene matches. Germline loops: CDR1 SNHLY, CDR2 FYNNEI. Written as DNA, the CDR3 is TGTGCCAGCAGTAAAGAACAGGGGGCTGACACTGAAGCTTTCTTT. Translation gives CASSKEQGADTEAFF.

The chain links TRBV10-1 to TRBJ2-5, with 14 nucleotides matching TRBD2. The CDR3 has 18 amino acids. The germline V gene encodes CDR1 WNHNN and CDR2 SYGVQD (reference sequence). After removal of 2 bases from V and 5 bases from J, the junction contained 10 bases not matched to a gene. The CDR3 DNA sequence: TGCGCCAGCAGTGAGGTTCCGGCGGGACTAGCGGGAGATGAGACCCAGTACTTC. It yields the protein CASSEVPAGLAGDETQYF.

V gene TRBV2 combines with J gene TRBJ2-5; TRBD2 aligns across 12 bases. The V and J ends lost 6 bases and 7 bases, in that order; junction bases with no gene match: 6. This CDR3 is 14 amino acids long. The germline gives CDR1 SNHLY, CDR2 FYNNEI. CDR3: CASRAPGLAGTQYF. The CDR3 bases are TGTGCCAGCAGGGCCCCGGGACTAGCGGGGACCCAGTACTTC.

This rearrangement joins TRBV9 to TRBJ1-3; a weak D match, TRBD1 (6 bases). V lost 10 bases and J lost 16, with 30 bases in between. Germline CDR1 and CDR2: SGDLS and YYNGEE. This CDR3 spans 14 amino acids. In DNA form, the CDR3 reads TGTGCCGGGGTACTACTCCAGGGGCATGGGGTGGAGTATTTT. Its protein product is CAGVLLQGHGVEYF.

The sample holds a few counts of this clone. CDR3 in DNA: TGTGCCAGCAGTCCTCAAAGACAGTTACCCACACCTTACGAGCAGTACTTC. This encodes CASSPQRQLPTPYEQYF. The chain combines TRBV27 with TRBJ2-7; the D gene is possibly TRBD1 (5 bases). The V gene lost 5 bases and the J gene lost 4 bases, with 24 bases spanning the gap. Germline V gives CDR1 MNHEY, CDR2 SMNVEV (reference sequence). The CDR3 contains 17 residues.

The chain links TRBV4-1 to TRBJ2-7; 7 bases align to TRBD1. In germline, CDR1 is MGHRA, CDR2 YSYEKL. There are 19 residues in the CDR3. Trimming cost V 0 bases and J 1 base; bases outside gene matches: 15. The CDR3 sequence: CASSQDHGRSGQLSYEQYF. The CDR3 DNA sequence: TGCGCCAGCAGCCAAGACCATGGGCGTTCGGGACAGCTGTCCTACGAGCAGTACTTC.

The chain combines TRBV5-1 with TRBJ1-3; D remains unclear. Deletions cut 0 bases from V and 4 bases from J, with 5 bases between. Germline V gene lookup returns CDR1 SGHRS and CDR2 YFSETQ. CDR3 length: 13 residues. As DNA, the CDR3 is TGCGCCAGCAGCTTGGACGCGGGAAACACCATATATTTT. Protein: CASSLDAGNTIYF.

The chain links TRBV9 to TRBJ2-2; TRBD2 matches at 14 bases. The V gene's germline CDR1 is SGDLS and CDR2 YYNGEE. The CDR3 length is 16 residues. With V trimmed by 3 bases and J by 7 bases, 5 bases remained unmatched. This CDR3 reads CASSAGLAGVNGELFF. CDR3 DNA sequence: TGTGCCAGCAGCGCGGGACTAGCGGGAGTTAACGGGGAGCTGTTTTTT.

The rearrangement links TRBV11-2 to TRBJ2-5, with D unresolved. The CDR3 contains 14 residues. Germline CDR1 SGHAT, CDR2 FQNNGV. Between the trimmed V and J ends, which lost 2 bases and 1 base, there was a span of 8 bases. CDR3 protein: CASSLQLSQETQYF. CDR3 nucleotide sequence: TGTGCCAGCAGCTTACAGCTATCCCAAGAGACCCAGTACTTC.

This rearrangement joins TRBV19 to TRBJ2-7; 7 bases agree with TRBD1. CDR1 and CDR2 (germline): LNHDA, SQIVND (reference sequence). Trimming cost V 3 bases and J 5 bases; bases outside gene matches: 4. The CDR3 consists of 13 residues. CDR3 sequence (DNA): TGTGCCAGTAGTATTAACCAGGGGGACGAGCAGTACTTC. Translating it yields CASSINQGDEQYF.

The chain carries TRBV11-2 and TRBJ1-3; D is unresolved. V gave up 5 bases and J gave up 4 bases, with 9 bases separating them. From germline, CDR1 is SGHAT and CDR2 FQNNGV. The CDR3 covers 13 residues. CDR3 DNA sequence: TGTGCCAGCAGCCCAAGGGAAGGAAACACCATATATTTT. Translation gives CASSPREGNTIYF.

The V call is TRBV30, the J call TRBJ1-2; possibly TRBD1 for D (5 bases). The V end was cut by 2 bases, the J end by 4 bases, with 11 bases between. Germline V lookup: CDR1 GTSNPN, CDR2 SVGIG (reference sequence). This CDR3 has 13 amino acids. For the CDR3, the DNA is TGTGCCTGGAGTATCAGGGCGGTCTATGGCTACACCTTC. Amino acid sequence: CAWSIRAVYGYTF.

V gene TRBV7-2 combines with J gene TRBJ2-4, with D possibly being TRBD1 or TRBD2 (7 bases each). CDR1 and CDR2 (germline): SGHTA, FQGNSA. The CDR3 is 13 amino acids. V was clipped by 3 bases and J by 9 bases, with 12 bases between them. The CDR3 region is CASSFQGGSIQYF. The CDR3 nucleotides read TGTGCCAGCAGCTTCCAGGGGGGGAGCATTCAGTACTTC.

The chain couples TRBV5-1 to TRBJ1-1, with D maybe TRBD1 (6 bases). The CDR3 runs to 15 residues. Germline lookup yields CDR1 SGHRS and CDR2 YFSETQ. V was cut by 3 bases and J by 1 base, with 13 bases left in between. CDR3 DNA sequence: TGCGCCAGCAGCTCACCGGACAGTTGGAACACTGAAGCTTTCTTT. Protein: CASSSPDSWNTEAFF.

The chain uses TRBV30 and TRBJ2-2; 14 bases are a match to TRBD2. With 8 bases clipped from V and 3 bases from J, the junction kept 8 bases outside the gene matches. The CDR3 has 16 residues. Germline V CDR1 and CDR2: GTSNPN, SVGIG (reference sequence). CDR3 nucleotides: TGTGCCGGTCAGGGACTAGCGGGAGCGCACACCGGGGAGCTGTTTTTT. Its protein product is CAGQGLAGAHTGELFF.

This clone came up once. This chain links TRBV4-1 with TRBJ1-6; the D is unclear. The CDR3 is made up of 19 amino acids. V lost 4 bases to trimming and J lost 6 bases, with 25 bases between them. The germline CDR1 and CDR2 sequences are MGHRA and YSYEKL. CDR3 coding DNA: TGCGCCAGCAGCCTCATTACATTAGCATCTATAATCCGTAATTCACCCCTCCACTTT. Translated: CASSLITLASIIRNSPLHF.

The chain has TRBV11-2 and TRBJ2-3, with no clear D. Germline V gene data show CDR1 as SGHAT and CDR2 as FQNNGV. The CDR3 covers 15 residues. The V end lost 3 bases, the J end lost 0 bases, and 10 bases lay between the germline ends. CDR3 sequence (DNA): TGTGCCAGCAGCTTTAAGCCTAGGAGCACAGATACGCAGTATTTT. Translated: CASSFKPRSTDTQYF.

V usage is TRBV2 and J usage is TRBJ2-2; D is uncertain. Germline assignment: CDR1 SNHLY and CDR2 FYNNEI. The CDR3 length is 16 residues. The V and J ends lost 2 bases and 3 bases respectively, with 13 bases between them. CDR3: CASSERSGSYTGELFF. CDR3 DNA sequence: TGTGCCAGCAGTGAAAGGAGTGGCAGCTACACCGGGGAGCTGTTTTTT.

This clone was seen only once. This CDR3 is CASSDRDSNSGNTIYF. In DNA, the CDR3 is TGTGCCAGCAGCGACCGGGACAGTAACTCTGGAAACACCATATATTTT. J is TRBJ1-3 and V is TRBV9, with 7 nucleotides matching TRBD1. The V and J ends lost 3 bases and 0 bases, in that order; junction bases with no gene match: 6. This CDR3 contains 16 residues. In germline, CDR1 is SGDLS, CDR2 YYNGEE. Full variable domain (outside the CDR3, taken from reference TRBV9 and TRBJ1-3): DSGVTQTPKHLITATGQRVTLRCSPRSGDLSVYWYQQSLDQGLQFLIQYYNGEERAKGNILERFSAQQFPDLHSELNLSSLELGDSALYFCASSDRDSNSGNTIYFGEGSWLTVV.

In DNA, the CDR3 is TGTGCCACCAGCAGAGCATGGGGGGGGCCACAAGAGACCCAGTACTTC. This sequence encodes CATSRAWGGPQETQYF. The chain joins TRBV15 to TRBJ2-5; D might be TRBD2 (7 bases). Germline V lookup: CDR1 LNHNV, CDR2 YYDKDF (reference sequence). The CDR3 is made up of 16 amino acids. V shed 1 base and J shed 2 bases, with 14 bases lying between them.

On this clone itself: One end of the junction fails to match germline, which may point to a read error. This chain links TRBV25-1 with TRBJ1-1; D gene uncertain. From germline, CDR1 is MGHDK and CDR2 SYGVNS. The CDR3 totals 16 residues. In DNA form, the CDR3 reads TGTGCCAGCAGTGAATTGGGCAGACCCTCGAACGCTGAAGCTTTCTTT. It encodes CASSELGRPSNAEAFF.

This sequence joins TRBV5-1 and TRBJ1-2; possible D gene TRBD1, 6 bases. Germline CDR1 reads SGHRS; CDR2 reads YFSETQ. V was shortened by 5 bases and J by 3 bases, with 17 bases between the two germline ends. The CDR3 totals 15 residues. The CDR3 nucleotides read TGCGCCAGCAGACCTCTTGACAGGACACACTATGGCTACACCTTC. Its protein is CASRPLDRTHYGYTF. Filled out from reference TRBV5-1 and TRBJ1-2, the complete variable domain reads KAGVTQTPRYLIKTRGQQVTLSCSPISGHRSVSWYQQTPGQGLQFLFEYFSETQRNKGNFPGRFSGRQFSNSRSEMNVSTLELGDSALYLCASRPLDRTHYGYTFGSGTRLTVV.

This chain links TRBV18 with TRBJ2-7, with 12 bases lining up with TRBD1. CDR1 is KGHSH, CDR2 LQKENI, per germline. The CDR3 extends over 18 amino acids. The V gene end was trimmed by 3 bases and the J gene end by 5 bases; junction bases not matched to a gene: 14. DNA of the CDR3: TGTGCCAGCTCACCTCTCCAGCTGGGGACAGGGGGCTGGAACGAGCAGTACTTC. It encodes CASSPLQLGTGGWNEQYF.

The chain couples TRBV7-2 to TRBJ1-2; D not certain. V was clipped by 5 bases and J by 0 bases, with 13 bases between them. The CDR3 runs to 15 residues. The germline CDR1 and CDR2 sequences are SGHTA and FQGNSA. The CDR3 DNA is TGTGCCAGCAGCCGGACGGTCTCAGCTAACTATGGCTACACCTTC. Protein sequence: CASSRTVSANYGYTF.

The rearrangement joins TRBV6-6 to TRBJ1-1, with a tentative D call TRBD1 (6 bases). CDR3 length: 13 amino acids. V was clipped by 5 bases and J by 1 base, with 8 bases between them. Germline V CDR1 and CDR2: MNHNY, SVGAGI (reference sequence). The CDR3 sequence: CASSGDKNTEAFF. The CDR3 bases are TGTGCCAGCAGTGGGGACAAGAACACTGAAGCTTTCTTT.

This chain joins TRBV7-9 and TRBJ1-1; a possible D gene is TRBD1 (5 bases). Trimming stripped 1 base from V and 7 bases from J, with 13 bases between. The germline CDR1 and CDR2 sequences are SEHNR and FQNEAQ (reference sequence). The CDR3 has 14 amino acids. This CDR3 reads CASSLDLGGIEAFF. CDR3 coding DNA: TGTGCCAGCAGCTTAGATCTGGGGGGGATTGAAGCTTTCTTT.